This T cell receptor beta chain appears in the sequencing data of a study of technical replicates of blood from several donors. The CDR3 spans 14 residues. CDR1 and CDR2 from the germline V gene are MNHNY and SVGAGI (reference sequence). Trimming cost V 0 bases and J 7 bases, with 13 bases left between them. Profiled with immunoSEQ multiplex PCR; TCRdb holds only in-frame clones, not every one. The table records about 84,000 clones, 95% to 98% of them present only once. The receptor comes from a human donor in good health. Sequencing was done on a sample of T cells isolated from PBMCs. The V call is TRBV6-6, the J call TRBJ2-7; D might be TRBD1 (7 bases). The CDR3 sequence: CASSYSEGAREQYF. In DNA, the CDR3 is TGTGCCAGCAGTTACTCGGAGGGGGCGCGGGAGCAGTACTTC.